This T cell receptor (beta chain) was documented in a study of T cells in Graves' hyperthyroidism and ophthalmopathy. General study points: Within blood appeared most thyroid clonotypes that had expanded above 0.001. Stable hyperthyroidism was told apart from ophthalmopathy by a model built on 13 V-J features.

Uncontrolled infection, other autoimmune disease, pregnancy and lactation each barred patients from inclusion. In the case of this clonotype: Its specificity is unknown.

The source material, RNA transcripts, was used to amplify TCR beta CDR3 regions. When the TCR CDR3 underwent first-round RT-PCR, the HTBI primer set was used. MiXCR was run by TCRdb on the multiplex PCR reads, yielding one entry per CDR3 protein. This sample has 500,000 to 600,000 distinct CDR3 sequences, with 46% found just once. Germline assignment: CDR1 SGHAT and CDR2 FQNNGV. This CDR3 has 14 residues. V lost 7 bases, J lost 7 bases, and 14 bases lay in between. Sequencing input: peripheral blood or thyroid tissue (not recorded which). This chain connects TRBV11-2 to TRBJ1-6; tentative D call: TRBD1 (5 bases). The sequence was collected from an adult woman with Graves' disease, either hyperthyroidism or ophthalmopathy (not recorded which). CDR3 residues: CASNTGGGNSPLHF. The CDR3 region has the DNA TGTGCCAGCAACACGGGGGGGGGAAATTCACCCCTCCACTTT.